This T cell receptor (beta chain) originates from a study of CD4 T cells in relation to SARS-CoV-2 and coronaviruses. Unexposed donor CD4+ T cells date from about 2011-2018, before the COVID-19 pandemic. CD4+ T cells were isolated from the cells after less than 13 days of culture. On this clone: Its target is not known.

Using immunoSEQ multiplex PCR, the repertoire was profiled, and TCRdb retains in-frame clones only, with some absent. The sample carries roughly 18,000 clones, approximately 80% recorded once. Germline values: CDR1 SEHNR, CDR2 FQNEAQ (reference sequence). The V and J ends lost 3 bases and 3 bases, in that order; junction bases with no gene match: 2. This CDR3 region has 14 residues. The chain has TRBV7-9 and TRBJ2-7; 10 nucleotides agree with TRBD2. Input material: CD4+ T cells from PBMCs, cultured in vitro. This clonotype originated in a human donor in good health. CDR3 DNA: TGTGCCAGCAGCTTTACTAGCGGGGTCTACGAGCAGTACTTC. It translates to CASSFTSGVYEQYF.